This T cell receptor (beta chain) was obtained from a study of metastatic and nonmetastatic thyroid tumors. TCRdb re-analyzed the PCR reads through MiXCR. The repertoire holds roughly 8,000 clones, with about 30% as singletons. V lost 0 bases to trimming and J lost 3 bases; unmatched junction nucleotides: 0. The CDR3 is 14 amino acids. The germline V gene encodes CDR1 SEHNR and CDR2 FQNEAQ (reference sequence). No treatment of any kind had been given to any patient before thyroid surgery. The sequencing sample was made of tumor tissue. The chain has TRBV7-9 and TRBJ2-3, with TRBD1 matching over 7 bases. The sequence was collected from a female donor with papillary thyroid cancer or a benign thyroid nodule (not recorded which). Some clones in this sample may be carry-over from other donors' samples. The CDR3 DNA follows: TGTGCCAGCAGCTTAGCGACAGGGACAGATACGCAGTATTTT. Amino acid sequence: CASSLATGTDTQYF. The full variable domain, in which reference TRBV7-9 and TRBJ2-3 provide the parts outside the CDR3, is DTGVSQNPRHKITKRGQNVTFRCDPISEHNRLYWYRQTLGQGPEFLTYFQNEAQLEKSRLLSDRFSAERPKGSFSTLEIQRTEQGDSAMYLCASSLATGTDTQYFGPGTRLTVL.